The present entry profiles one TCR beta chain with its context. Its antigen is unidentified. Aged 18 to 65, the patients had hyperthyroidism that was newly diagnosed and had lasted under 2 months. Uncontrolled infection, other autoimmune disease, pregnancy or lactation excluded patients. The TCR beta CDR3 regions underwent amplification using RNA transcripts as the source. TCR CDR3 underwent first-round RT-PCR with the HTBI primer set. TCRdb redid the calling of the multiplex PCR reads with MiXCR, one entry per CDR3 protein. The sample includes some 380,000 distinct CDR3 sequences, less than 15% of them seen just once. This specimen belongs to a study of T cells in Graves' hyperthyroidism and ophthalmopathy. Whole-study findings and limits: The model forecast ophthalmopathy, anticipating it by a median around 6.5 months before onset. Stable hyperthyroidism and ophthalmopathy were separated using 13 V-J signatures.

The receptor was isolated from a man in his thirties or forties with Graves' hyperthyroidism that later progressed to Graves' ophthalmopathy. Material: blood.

Here the CDR3 reads CASRQGANEAFF. The DNA of the CDR3 is TGTGCCAGCAGACAGGGGGCGAATGAAGCTTTCTTT. This chain joins TRBV27 and TRBJ1-1; 9 bases match TRBD1. The length of the CDR3 is 12 residues. V shed 6 bases and J 7 bases; nucleotides not matched to a gene: 3. Germline loops: CDR1 MNHEY, CDR2 SMNVEV (reference sequence).